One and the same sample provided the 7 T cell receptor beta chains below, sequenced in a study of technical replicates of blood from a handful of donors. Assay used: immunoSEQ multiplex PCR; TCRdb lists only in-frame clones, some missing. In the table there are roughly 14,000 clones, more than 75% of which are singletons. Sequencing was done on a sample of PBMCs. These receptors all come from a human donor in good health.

The CDR3 here is CASSFGNGAGVETQYF. The DNA for the CDR3 is TGTGCCAGCAGCTTCGGTAATGGAGCGGGCGTAGAGACCCAGTACTTC. The chain recombines TRBV5-4 with TRBJ2-5, with D perhaps matching TRBD2 (6 bases). There are 16 residues in the CDR3. V gave up 2 bases and J gave up 4 bases, with 18 bases separating them. CDR1 is SGHNT, CDR2 YYREEE, per germline (reference sequence).

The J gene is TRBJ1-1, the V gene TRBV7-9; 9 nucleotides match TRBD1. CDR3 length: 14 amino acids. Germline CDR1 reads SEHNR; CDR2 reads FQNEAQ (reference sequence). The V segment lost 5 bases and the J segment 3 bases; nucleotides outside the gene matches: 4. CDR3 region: CASSPQGAHTEAFF. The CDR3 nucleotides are TGTGCCAGCAGCCCACAGGGGGCACACACTGAAGCTTTCTTT.

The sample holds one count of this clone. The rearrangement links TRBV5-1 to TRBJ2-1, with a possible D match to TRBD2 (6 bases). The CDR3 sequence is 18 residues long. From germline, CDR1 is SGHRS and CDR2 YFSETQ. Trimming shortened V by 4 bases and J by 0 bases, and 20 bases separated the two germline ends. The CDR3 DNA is TGCGCCAGCAGCCCTGTCCCTTTCCCGGGAGTCTCCTACAATGAGCAGTTCTTC. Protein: CASSPVPFPGVSYNEQFF.

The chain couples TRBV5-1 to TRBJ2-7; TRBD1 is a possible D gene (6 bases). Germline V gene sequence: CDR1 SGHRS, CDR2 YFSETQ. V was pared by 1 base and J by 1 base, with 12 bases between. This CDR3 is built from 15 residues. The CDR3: CASSLTAGVSYEQYF. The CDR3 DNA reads TGCGCCAGCAGCTTGACGGCAGGGGTATCCTACGAGCAGTACTTC.

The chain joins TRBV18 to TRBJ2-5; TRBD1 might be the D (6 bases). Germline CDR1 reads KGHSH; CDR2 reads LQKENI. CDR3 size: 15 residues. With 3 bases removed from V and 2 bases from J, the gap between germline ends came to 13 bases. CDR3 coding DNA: TGTGCCAGCTCACCGGACAGTAGTGGGCAAGAGACCCAGTACTTC. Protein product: CASSPDSSGQETQYF.

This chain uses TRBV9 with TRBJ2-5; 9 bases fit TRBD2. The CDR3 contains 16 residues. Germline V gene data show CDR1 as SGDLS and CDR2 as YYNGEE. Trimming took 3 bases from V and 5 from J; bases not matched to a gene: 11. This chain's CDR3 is CASSARLREGLETQYF. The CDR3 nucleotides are TGTGCCAGCAGCGCCCGCTTGCGGGAGGGCCTGGAGACCCAGTACTTC.

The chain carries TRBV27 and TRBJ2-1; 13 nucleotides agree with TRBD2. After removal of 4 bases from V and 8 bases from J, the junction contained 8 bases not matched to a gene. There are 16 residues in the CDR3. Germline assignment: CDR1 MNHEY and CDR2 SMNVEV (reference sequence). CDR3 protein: CASSYPTSGRRDEQFF. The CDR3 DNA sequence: TGTGCCAGCAGTTACCCGACTAGCGGGAGGCGGGATGAGCAGTTCTTC.